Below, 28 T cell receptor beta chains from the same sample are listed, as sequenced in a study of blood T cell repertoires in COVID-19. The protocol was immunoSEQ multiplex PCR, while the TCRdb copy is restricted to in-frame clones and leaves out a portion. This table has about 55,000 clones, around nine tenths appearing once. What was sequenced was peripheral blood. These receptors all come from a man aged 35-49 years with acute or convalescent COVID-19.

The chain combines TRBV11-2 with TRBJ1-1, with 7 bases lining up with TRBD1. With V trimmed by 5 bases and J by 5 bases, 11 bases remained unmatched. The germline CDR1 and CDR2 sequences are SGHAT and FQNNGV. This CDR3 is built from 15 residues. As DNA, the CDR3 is TGTGCCAGCAGCCCGATACAGGGGCCAGGGACTGAAGCTTTCTTT. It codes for CASSPIQGPGTEAFF.

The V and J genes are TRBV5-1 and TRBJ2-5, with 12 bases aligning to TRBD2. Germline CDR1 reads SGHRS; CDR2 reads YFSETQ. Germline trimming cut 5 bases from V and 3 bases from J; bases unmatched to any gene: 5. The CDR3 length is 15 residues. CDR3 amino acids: CASRLAGGPEETQYF. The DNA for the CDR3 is TGCGCCAGCAGACTAGCGGGAGGTCCTGAAGAGACCCAGTACTTC.

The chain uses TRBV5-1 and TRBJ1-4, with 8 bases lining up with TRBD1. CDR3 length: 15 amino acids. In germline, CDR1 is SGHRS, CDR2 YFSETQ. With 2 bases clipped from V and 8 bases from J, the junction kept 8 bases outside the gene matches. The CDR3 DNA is TGCGCCAGCAGCTTTGACGGGACAGGAGAAGAAAAACTGTTTTTT. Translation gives CASSFDGTGEEKLFF.

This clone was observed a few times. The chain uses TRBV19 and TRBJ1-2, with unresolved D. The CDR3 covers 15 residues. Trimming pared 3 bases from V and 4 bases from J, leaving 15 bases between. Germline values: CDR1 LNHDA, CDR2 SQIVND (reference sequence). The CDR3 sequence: CASSIEGWSGYGYTF. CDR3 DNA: TGTGCCAGTAGTATTGAGGGTTGGTCGGGCTATGGCTACACCTTC.

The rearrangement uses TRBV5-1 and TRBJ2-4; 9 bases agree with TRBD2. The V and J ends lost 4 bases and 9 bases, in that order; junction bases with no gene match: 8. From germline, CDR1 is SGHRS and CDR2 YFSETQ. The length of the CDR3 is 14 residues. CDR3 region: CASSTGTSRGIQYF. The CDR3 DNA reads TGCGCCAGCAGCACCGGGACTAGCAGAGGCATTCAGTACTTC.

Written as DNA, the CDR3 is TGTGCCAGCAGTTCCCGGGACAGGGGCACCAAGGAGCCCCAGCATTTT. Its translation: CASSSRDRGTKEPQHF. The chain recombines TRBV6-6 with TRBJ1-5, with 10 bases aligning to TRBD1. The CDR3 is 16 amino acids. Per the germline V gene, CDR1 is MNHNY and CDR2 is SVGAGI (reference sequence). After removal of 4 bases from V and 8 bases from J, the junction contained 11 bases not matched to a gene.

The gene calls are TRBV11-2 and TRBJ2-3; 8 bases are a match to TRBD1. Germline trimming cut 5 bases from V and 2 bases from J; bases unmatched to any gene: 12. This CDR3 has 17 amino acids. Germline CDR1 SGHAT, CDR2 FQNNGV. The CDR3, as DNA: TGTGCCAGCAGCCTAACAGGGGGAAAAGGACACACAGATACGCAGTATTTT. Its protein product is CASSLTGGKGHTDTQYF.

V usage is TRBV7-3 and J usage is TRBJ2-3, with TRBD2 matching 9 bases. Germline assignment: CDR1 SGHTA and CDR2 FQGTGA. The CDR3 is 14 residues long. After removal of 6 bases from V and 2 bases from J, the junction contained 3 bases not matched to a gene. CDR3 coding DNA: TGTGCCAGCAGGGCGGGGGGGGCCACAGATACGCAGTATTTT. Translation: CASRAGGATDTQYF.

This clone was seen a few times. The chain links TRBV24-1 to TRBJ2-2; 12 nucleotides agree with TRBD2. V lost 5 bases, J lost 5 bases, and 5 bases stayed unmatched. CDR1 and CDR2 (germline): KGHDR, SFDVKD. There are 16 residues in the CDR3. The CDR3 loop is CATSGLAGAITGELFF. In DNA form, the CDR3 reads TGTGCCACCAGTGGACTAGCGGGGGCTATAACCGGGGAGCTGTTTTTT.

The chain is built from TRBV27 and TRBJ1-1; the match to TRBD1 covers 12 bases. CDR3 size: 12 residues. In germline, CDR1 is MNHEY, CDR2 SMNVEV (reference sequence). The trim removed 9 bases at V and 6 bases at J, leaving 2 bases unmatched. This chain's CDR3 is CASGTGGSEAFF. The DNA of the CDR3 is TGTGCCAGTGGGACAGGGGGCTCTGAAGCTTTCTTT.

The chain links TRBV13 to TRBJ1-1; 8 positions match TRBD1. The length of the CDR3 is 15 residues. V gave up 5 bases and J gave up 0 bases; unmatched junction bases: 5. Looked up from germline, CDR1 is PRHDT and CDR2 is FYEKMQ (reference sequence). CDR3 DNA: TGTGCCAGCAGCCAGGACAGGGCGTTGAACACTGAAGCTTTCTTT. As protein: CASSQDRALNTEAFF.

The CDR3 DNA is TGTGCCAGCAGTTACGGGGCGGATTACACCGGGGAGCTGTTTTTT. Translation: CASSYGADYTGELFF. V gene TRBV6-5 combines with J gene TRBJ2-2; TRBD1 might be the D (5 bases). The germline V gene encodes CDR1 MNHEY and CDR2 SVGAGI. The germline V and J ends were trimmed by 2 bases and 3 bases, with 10 bases remaining between them. The length of the CDR3 is 15 residues.

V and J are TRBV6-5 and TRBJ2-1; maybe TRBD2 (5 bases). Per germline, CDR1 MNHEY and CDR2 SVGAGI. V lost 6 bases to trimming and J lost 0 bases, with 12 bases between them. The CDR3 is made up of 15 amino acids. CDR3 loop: CASRLLESSYNEQFF. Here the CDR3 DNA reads TGTGCCAGCAGGTTACTAGAAAGCTCCTACAATGAGCAGTTCTTC.

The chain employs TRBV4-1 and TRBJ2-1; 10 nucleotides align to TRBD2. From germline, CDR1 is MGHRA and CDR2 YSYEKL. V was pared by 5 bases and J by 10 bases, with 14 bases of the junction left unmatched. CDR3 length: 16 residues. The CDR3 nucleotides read TGCGCCAGCAGCACCCGGACTAGCGGTGGGGGTAGGGAGCAGTTCTTC. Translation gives CASSTRTSGGGREQFF.

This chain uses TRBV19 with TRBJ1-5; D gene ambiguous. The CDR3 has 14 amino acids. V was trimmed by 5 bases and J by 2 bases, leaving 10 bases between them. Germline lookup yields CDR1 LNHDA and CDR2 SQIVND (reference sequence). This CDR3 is CASSVGSGNQPQHF. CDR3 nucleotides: TGTGCCAGTAGTGTCGGGTCTGGCAATCAGCCCCAGCATTTT.

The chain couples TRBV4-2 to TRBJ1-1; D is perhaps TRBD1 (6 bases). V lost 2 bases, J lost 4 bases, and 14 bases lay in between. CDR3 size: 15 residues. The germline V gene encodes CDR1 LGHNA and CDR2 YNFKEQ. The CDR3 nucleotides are TGTGCCAGCAGCCAACCCTCGGACAGAGCCACTGAAGCTTTCTTT. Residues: CASSQPSDRATEAFF.

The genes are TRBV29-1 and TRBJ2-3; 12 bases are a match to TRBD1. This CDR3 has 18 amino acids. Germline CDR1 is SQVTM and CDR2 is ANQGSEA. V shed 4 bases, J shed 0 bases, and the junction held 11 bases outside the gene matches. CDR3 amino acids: CSVARGQGAQSSTDTQYF. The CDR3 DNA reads TGCAGCGTTGCGAGGGGACAGGGGGCACAATCTAGCACAGATACGCAGTATTTT.

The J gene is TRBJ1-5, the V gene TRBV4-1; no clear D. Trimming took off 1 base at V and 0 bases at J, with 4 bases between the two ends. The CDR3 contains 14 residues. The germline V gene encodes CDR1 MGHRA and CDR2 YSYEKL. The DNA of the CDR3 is TGCGCCAGCAGCCAAGTAAATAGCAATCAGCCCCAGCATTTT. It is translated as CASSQVNSNQPQHF.

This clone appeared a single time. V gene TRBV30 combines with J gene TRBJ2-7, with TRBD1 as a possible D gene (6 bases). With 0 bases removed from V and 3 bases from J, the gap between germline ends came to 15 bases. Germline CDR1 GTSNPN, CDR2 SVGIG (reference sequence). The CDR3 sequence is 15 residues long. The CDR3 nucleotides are TGTGCCTGGAGTGTACTCTGGGGGCATAGCTACGAGCAGTACTTC. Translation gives CAWSVLWGHSYEQYF. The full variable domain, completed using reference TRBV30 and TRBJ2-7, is SQTIHQWPATLVQPVGSPLSLECTVEGTSNPNLYWYRQAAGRGLQLLFYSVGIGQISSEVPQNLSASRPQDRQFILSSKKLLLSDSGFYLCAWSVLWGHSYEQYFGPGTRLTVT.

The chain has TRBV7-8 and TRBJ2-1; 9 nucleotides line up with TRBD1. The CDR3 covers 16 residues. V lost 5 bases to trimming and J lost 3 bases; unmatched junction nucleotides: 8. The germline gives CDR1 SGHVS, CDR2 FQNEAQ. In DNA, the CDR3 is TGTGCCAGCAGCCCGAGGGACAGGGTAATCTACAATGAGCAGTTCTTC. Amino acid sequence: CASSPRDRVIYNEQFF.

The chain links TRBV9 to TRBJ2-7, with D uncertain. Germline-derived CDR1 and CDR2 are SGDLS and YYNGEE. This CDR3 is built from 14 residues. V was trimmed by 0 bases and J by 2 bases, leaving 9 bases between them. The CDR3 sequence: CASSVDPATYEQYF. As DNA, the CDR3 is TGTGCCAGCAGCGTAGATCCCGCTACCTACGAGCAGTACTTC.

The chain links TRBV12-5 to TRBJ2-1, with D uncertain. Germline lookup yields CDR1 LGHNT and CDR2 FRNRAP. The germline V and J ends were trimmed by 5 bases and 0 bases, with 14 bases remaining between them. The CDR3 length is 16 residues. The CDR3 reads CASGPGVRNSYNEQFF. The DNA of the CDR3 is TGTGCTAGTGGTCCCGGAGTGCGGAACTCCTACAATGAGCAGTTCTTC.

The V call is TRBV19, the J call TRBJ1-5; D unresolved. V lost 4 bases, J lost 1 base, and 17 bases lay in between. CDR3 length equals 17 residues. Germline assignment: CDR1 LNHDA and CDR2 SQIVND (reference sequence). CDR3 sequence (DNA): TGTGCCAGTAGTAGATCCCTCCGATCGGGAAGCAATCAGCCCCAGCATTTT. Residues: CASSRSLRSGSNQPQHF.

This chain's CDR3 is CASSPGRGAEQFF. CDR3 nucleotides: TGTGCCAGCAGCCCCGGGAGGGGGGCCGAGCAGTTCTTC. The chain uses TRBV7-6 and TRBJ2-1; 8 bases are shared with TRBD2. V was clipped by 5 bases and J by 10 bases; unmatched bases: 7. This CDR3 region has 13 residues. Germline V gene data show CDR1 as SGHVS and CDR2 as FNYEAQ.

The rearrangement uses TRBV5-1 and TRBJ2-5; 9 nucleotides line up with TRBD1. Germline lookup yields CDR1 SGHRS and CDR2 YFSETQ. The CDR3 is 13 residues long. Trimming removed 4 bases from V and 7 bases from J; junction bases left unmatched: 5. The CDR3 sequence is CASSTGQGWTQYF. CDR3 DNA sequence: TGCGCCAGCAGCACAGGACAGGGGTGGACCCAGTACTTC.

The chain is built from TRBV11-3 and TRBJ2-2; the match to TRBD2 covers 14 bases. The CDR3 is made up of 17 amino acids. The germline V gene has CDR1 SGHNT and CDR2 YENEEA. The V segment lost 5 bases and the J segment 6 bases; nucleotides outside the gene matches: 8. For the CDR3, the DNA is TGTGCCAGCAGCCTGGAAGGACTAGCGGGAGGCGCCGGGGAGCTGTTTTTT. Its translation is CASSLEGLAGGAGELFF.

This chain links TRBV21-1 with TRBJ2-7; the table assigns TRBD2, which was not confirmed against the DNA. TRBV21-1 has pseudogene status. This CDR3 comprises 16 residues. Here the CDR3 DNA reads TGTGCCAGCAGCAGAAGGCACCCTGAGGGAGACTACGAGCAGTACTTC. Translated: CASSRRHPEGDYEQYF.

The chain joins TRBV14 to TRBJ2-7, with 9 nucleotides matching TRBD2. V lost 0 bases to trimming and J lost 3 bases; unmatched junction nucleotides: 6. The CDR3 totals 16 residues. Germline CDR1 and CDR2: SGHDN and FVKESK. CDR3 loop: CASSQDGAGGVYEQYF. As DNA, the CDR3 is TGTGCCAGCAGCCAAGATGGGGCGGGAGGGGTCTACGAGCAGTACTTC.